The next 14 T cell receptor beta chains were all read from a single sample in a study of blood T cell repertoires in COVID-19. Assay: immunoSEQ multiplex PCR; the TCRdb copy retains only in-frame clones and omits some. The table lists 240,000 or so clones, 85% to 90% of them singletons. The sequenced sample was peripheral blood. These receptors originate from a woman aged 70-85 years with active or convalescent COVID-19.

This clone was detected only once. This chain connects TRBV9 to TRBJ2-1, with D possibly TRBD2 on 6 matching bases. The CDR3 extends over 13 amino acids. Germline lookup yields CDR1 SGDLS and CDR2 YYNGEE. Trimming took off 3 bases at V and 7 bases at J, with 11 bases between the two ends. The CDR3 nucleotides read TGTGCCAGCAGCGGCGGGGCTCGGAATGAGCAGTTCTTC. Amino acid sequence: CASSGGARNEQFF.

The genes are TRBV5-1 and TRBJ2-2; unclear D gene. Trimming took off 4 bases at V and 2 bases at J, with 12 bases between the two ends. Germline values: CDR1 SGHRS, CDR2 YFSETQ. This CDR3 spans 15 amino acids. The CDR3 spells CASSPGSPNTGELFF. DNA of the CDR3: TGCGCCAGCAGCCCGGGTAGCCCCAACACCGGGGAGCTGTTTTTT.

The V call is TRBV2, the J call TRBJ1-1; perhaps TRBD1 as D (5 bases). In germline, CDR1 is SNHLY, CDR2 FYNNEI. The CDR3 has 14 residues. Trimming took 5 bases from V and 0 from J, leaving 10 bases between them. In nucleotides, the CDR3 is TGTGCCAGCAGTCGAGAGACAGTGAACACTGAAGCTTTCTTT. This translates into CASSRETVNTEAFF.

This chain joins TRBV7-9 and TRBJ2-5; tentatively, D is TRBD1 (6 bases). From germline, CDR1 is SEHNR and CDR2 FQNEAQ (reference sequence). The germline V and J ends were trimmed by 7 bases and 2 bases, with 11 bases remaining between them. This CDR3 spans 13 amino acids. The CDR3 region has the DNA TGTGCCAGCAATAACAGGGAGCAAGAGACCCAGTACTTC. Translating gives CASNNREQETQYF.

This clone was seen once. This chain connects TRBV5-1 to TRBJ2-1; 9 bases match TRBD1. Germline CDR1 is SGHRS and CDR2 is YFSETQ. J lost 8 bases, V lost 0 bases, and 9 bases had no gene match. This CDR3 has 16 residues. The CDR3 spells CASSLDVGTGSDEQFF. The DNA for the CDR3 is TGCGCCAGCAGCTTGGATGTGGGGACAGGGTCGGATGAGCAGTTCTTC.

This sequence joins TRBV11-2 and TRBJ2-2, with no clear D. The length of the CDR3 is 13 residues. Germline CDR1 reads SGHAT; CDR2 reads FQNNGV. Trimming removed 4 bases at V and 6 bases at J, with 9 bases between. The DNA of the CDR3 is TGTGCCAGCAGCTCTCAGGCCTCCGGGGAGCTGTTTTTT. Its translation is CASSSQASGELFF.

The genes are TRBV9 and TRBJ1-2; D is unresolved. There are 16 residues in the CDR3. V dropped 1 base and J dropped 6 bases, with 19 bases sitting between them. Per germline, CDR1 SGDLS and CDR2 YYNGEE. The CDR3 DNA follows: TGTGCCAGCAGCGTAAGGACTCGGAGTTCCTCGGATGGCTACACCTTC. Translated, it gives CASSVRTRSSSDGYTF. Combining the CDR3 with reference TRBV9 and TRBJ1-2 gives the whole variable domain DSGVTQTPKHLITATGQRVTLRCSPRSGDLSVYWYQQSLDQGLQFLIQYYNGEERAKGNILERFSAQQFPDLHSELNLSSLELGDSALYFCASSVRTRSSSDGYTFGSGTRLTVV.

This clone has just a few counts. The CDR3 DNA reads TGTGCCAGCAGTGATACAGGGGATCCTGAAGCTTTCTTT. As protein: CASSDTGDPEAFF. This chain joins TRBV9 and TRBJ1-1, with 7 nucleotides matching TRBD1. This CDR3 contains 13 residues. V shed 5 bases and J 6 bases; nucleotides not matched to a gene: 7. The germline V gene has CDR1 SGDLS and CDR2 YYNGEE.

This chain joins TRBV7-2 and TRBJ1-1, with D possibly being TRBD1 (5 bases). This CDR3 has 14 residues. V shed 5 bases and J shed 5 bases, with 15 bases lying between them. In germline, CDR1 is SGHTA, CDR2 FQGNSA. CDR3 in amino acids: CASSRSRGGTEAFF. The CDR3, as DNA: TGTGCCAGCAGCAGATCGAGGGGAGGGACTGAAGCTTTCTTT.

This clone has a handful of counts. This chain connects TRBV5-1 to TRBJ1-1, with D unresolved. The CDR3 has 14 amino acids. Between the trimmed V and J ends, which lost 0 bases and 4 bases, there was a span of 10 bases. Germline V CDR1 and CDR2: SGHRS, YFSETQ. The CDR3 sequence is CASSLGGLVTEAFF. CDR3 sequence (DNA): TGCGCCAGCAGCTTGGGAGGGTTGGTCACTGAAGCTTTCTTT.

CDR3 in amino acids: CASRTGNTGELFF. The CDR3 region has the DNA TGTGCCAGCCGGACAGGGAACACCGGGGAGCTGTTTTTT. The rearrangement joins TRBV3-1 (or the pseudogene TRBV3-2) to TRBJ2-2; 7 bases align to TRBD1. Germline V gene data show CDR1 as LGHDT and CDR2 as YNNKEL (reference sequence). The V segment lost 8 bases and the J segment 1 base; nucleotides outside the gene matches: 1. This CDR3 comprises 13 residues.

This chain links TRBV4-3 with TRBJ1-3, with a possible D match to TRBD1 (5 bases). The CDR3 sequence is 16 residues long. Trimming stripped 2 bases from V and 0 bases from J, with 11 bases between. CDR1 LGHNA and CDR2 YSLEER come from the germline V gene. The CDR3 here is CASSQMRGVSGNTIYF. The CDR3 DNA sequence: TGCGCCAGCAGCCAAATGCGGGGCGTCTCTGGAAACACCATATATTTT.

The genes are TRBV11-2 and TRBJ2-1, with a weak D call TRBD2 (6 bases). Trimming shortened V by 8 bases and J by 6 bases, and 23 bases separated the two germline ends. CDR3 length: 16 residues. CDR1 and CDR2 from the germline V gene are SGHAT and FQNNGV. The CDR3 reads CASLFQPGLALNEQFF. CDR3 bases: TGTGCCAGCCTATTCCAACCGGGACTCGCCCTCAATGAGCAGTTCTTC. Variable domain in full (rest from reference TRBV11-2 and TRBJ2-1): EAGVAQSPRYKIIEKRQSVAFWCNPISGHATLYWYQQILGQGPKLLIQFQNNGVVDDSQLPKDRFSAERLKGVDSTLKIQPAKLEDSAVYLCASLFQPGLALNEQFFGPGTRLTVL.

The V and J genes are TRBV2 and TRBJ1-5; 9 positions agree with TRBD1. Germline V gives CDR1 SNHLY, CDR2 FYNNEI. The CDR3 consists of 16 residues. J was trimmed by 8 bases and V by 6 bases; bases with no gene match: 14. In DNA, the CDR3 is TGTGCCAGCAGCGATAACAGGGGGCTCCCGAGGGAGCCCCAGCATTTT. The encoded protein is CASSDNRGLPREPQHF.